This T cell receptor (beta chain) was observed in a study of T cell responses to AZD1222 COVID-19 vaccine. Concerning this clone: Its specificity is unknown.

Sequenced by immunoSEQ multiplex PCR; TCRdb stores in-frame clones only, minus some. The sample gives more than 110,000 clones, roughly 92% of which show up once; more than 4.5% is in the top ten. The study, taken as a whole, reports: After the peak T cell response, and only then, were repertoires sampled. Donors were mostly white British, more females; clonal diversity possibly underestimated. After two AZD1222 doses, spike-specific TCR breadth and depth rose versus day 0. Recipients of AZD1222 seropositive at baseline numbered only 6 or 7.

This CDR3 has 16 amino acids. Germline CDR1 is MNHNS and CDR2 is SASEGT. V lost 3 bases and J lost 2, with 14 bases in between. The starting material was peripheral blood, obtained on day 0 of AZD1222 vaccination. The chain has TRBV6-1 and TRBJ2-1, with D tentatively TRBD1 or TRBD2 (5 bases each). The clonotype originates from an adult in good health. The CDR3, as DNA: TGTGCCAGCAGTGACTTCACCGGGACCACCTACAATGAGCAGTTCTTC. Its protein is CASSDFTGTTYNEQFF.